One sample yielded the 30 T cell receptor beta chains listed below, sequenced in a study of T-cell memory formation after mild COVID-19. Via MiXCR, TCRdb re-called the 5' RACE reads, giving one row per CDR3 protein. The sample has roughly 200,000 distinct CDR3 sequences, roughly 23% seen once; the top ten hold 23%. The sequencing sample was made of PBMCs or a T cell subset sorted from them (not recorded which). These receptors originate from an adult woman who had mild COVID-19 (a few samples of this study predate the infection). Cell type and time point are not known.

The rearrangement links TRBV28 to TRBJ2-2; D is ambiguous. The CDR3 runs to 17 residues. CDR1 and CDR2 from the germline V gene are MDHEN and SYDVKM. Trimming stripped 7 bases from V and 4 bases from J, with 22 bases between. The CDR3 is CASTSRVGPPSTGELFF. In DNA, the CDR3 is TGTGCCAGCACGTCGAGAGTCGGCCCCCCGAGCACCGGGGAGCTGTTTTTT. Using reference TRBV28 and TRBJ2-2 for the parts outside the CDR3, the full variable domain is DVKVTQSSRYLVKRTGEKVFLECVQDMDHENMFWYRQDPGLGLRLIYFSYDVKMKEKGDIPEGYSVSREKKERFSLILESASTNQTSMYLCASTSRVGPPSTGELFFGEGSRLTVL.

This clonotype was picked up a small number of times. The rearrangement joins TRBV24-1 to TRBJ2-4; 11 bases agree with TRBD1. Germline lookup yields CDR1 KGHDR and CDR2 SFDVKD. CDR3 length: 17 amino acids. The trim removed 3 bases at V and 8 bases at J, leaving 11 bases unmatched. This CDR3 reads CATSDGSAGTGGHIQYF. CDR3 DNA sequence: TGTGCCACCAGTGATGGATCCGCCGGGACAGGGGGACACATTCAGTACTTC.

The chain is built from TRBV9 and TRBJ1-2; no definite D call. The CDR3 sequence is 14 residues long. Trimming removed 0 bases from V and 2 bases from J, with 8 bases in between. From germline, CDR1 is SGDLS and CDR2 YYNGEE. The CDR3 nucleotides are TGTGCCAGCAGCGTAGGGACTGAGAACTATGGCTACACCTTC. It yields the protein CASSVGTENYGYTF. The full variable domain, rest sourced from reference TRBV9 and TRBJ1-2, is DSGVTQTPKHLITATGQRVTLRCSPRSGDLSVYWYQQSLDQGLQFLIQYYNGEERAKGNILERFSAQQFPDLHSELNLSSLELGDSALYFCASSVGTENYGYTFGSGTRLTVV.

Only a few counts were recorded for this clonotype. CDR3 nucleotides: TGTGCCAGTACCCTCGGACAGGGATATACCGGGGAGCTGTTTTTT. Translating gives CASTLGQGYTGELFF. The V gene is TRBV19, the J gene TRBJ2-2; 8 bases line up with TRBD1. CDR1 and CDR2 (germline): LNHDA, SQIVND (reference sequence). The CDR3 is made up of 15 amino acids. J gave up 5 bases and V 7 bases, and 9 bases lay outside the gene matches.

The chain links TRBV7-9 to TRBJ1-5; D is ambiguous. Germline V lookup: CDR1 SEHNR, CDR2 FQNEAQ (reference sequence). Trimming left V 3 bases short and J 3 bases short, with 6 bases between. This CDR3 region has 13 residues. The CDR3 coding sequence is TGTGCCAGCAGCTTCCAGCACAATCAGCCCCAGCATTTT. It translates to CASSFQHNQPQHF.

This clonotype was seen once. The V and J genes are TRBV6-5 and TRBJ1-5; D not resolved. The length of the CDR3 is 13 residues. V was pared by 5 bases and J by 0 bases, with 5 bases between. Germline lookup yields CDR1 MNHEY and CDR2 SVGAGI. The CDR3 DNA reads TGTGCCAGCAGTGTGTATAGCAATCAGCCCCAGCATTTT. It yields the protein CASSVYSNQPQHF.

The chain couples TRBV12-3 or TRBV12-4 to TRBJ1-1; a possible D gene is TRBD1 (5 bases). The ends were cut back, 0 bases at V and 1 base at J, with 6 bases in the middle. The CDR3 contains 14 residues. The CDR3: CASSLAGENTEAFF. CDR3 sequence (DNA): TGTGCCAGCAGTTTAGCAGGGGAGAACACTGAAGCTTTCTTT.

This clonotype was counted a few times. This chain links TRBV29-1 with TRBJ1-1; TRBD1 matches 9 bases. The CDR3 spans 14 residues. With 5 bases clipped from V and 1 base from J, the junction kept 5 bases outside the gene matches. CDR1 and CDR2 from the germline V gene are SQVTM and ANQGSEA. CDR3 sequence reads: CSVPRTGANTEAFF. The CDR3 DNA is TGCAGCGTTCCTAGGACAGGGGCGAACACTGAAGCTTTCTTT.

The chain combines TRBV9 with TRBJ2-7; D is perhaps TRBD1 (6 bases). The length of the CDR3 is 12 residues. V lost 0 bases and J lost 6, with 7 bases in between. Germline V gene lookup returns CDR1 SGDLS and CDR2 YYNGEE. As DNA, the CDR3 is TGTGCCAGCAGCGTAGAAGGGGGCGAGCAGTACTTC. Protein: CASSVEGGEQYF.

This clonotype was picked up many times. V gene TRBV3-1 combines with J gene TRBJ2-7, with TRBD2 as a possible D gene (5 bases). The CDR3 has 16 amino acids. Germline CDR1 and CDR2: LGHDT and YNNKEL (reference sequence). V was shortened by 5 bases and J by 5 bases, with 22 bases between the two germline ends. The CDR3 loop reads CASSLHWTRTRDEQYF. CDR3 bases: TGTGCCAGCAGCTTACACTGGACTCGAACACGGGACGAGCAGTACTTC.

This clonotype has a handful of counts. The V gene is TRBV20-1, the J gene TRBJ1-6; D unresolved. The length of the CDR3 is 15 residues. Germline-derived CDR1 and CDR2 are DFQATT and SNEGSKA (reference sequence). V was cut by 0 bases and J by 5 bases, with 11 bases left in between. CDR3 sequence: CSARDLGLDNSPLHF. The CDR3, as DNA: TGCAGTGCTAGAGATCTAGGCTTGGATAATTCACCCCTCCACTTT.

This clonotype came up a few times. The CDR3 reads CASSWAEGTEAFF. DNA for the CDR3: TGTGCCAGCAGTTGGGCCGAGGGGACTGAAGCTTTCTTT. V and J are TRBV12-3 or TRBV12-4 and TRBJ1-1, with D tentatively TRBD1 (5 bases). CDR3 length: 13 residues. Trimming pared 4 bases from V and 5 bases from J, leaving 11 bases between.

This chain joins TRBV5-1 and TRBJ2-5; no clear D gene. The ends were cut back, 0 bases at V and 0 bases at J, with 9 bases in the middle. The CDR3 extends over 15 amino acids. Germline CDR1 is SGHRS and CDR2 is YFSETQ. This CDR3 reads CASSLALGYQETQYF. The CDR3 nucleotides read TGCGCCAGCAGCTTGGCGTTGGGGTACCAAGAGACCCAGTACTTC.

In DNA form, the CDR3 reads TGTGCCAGCAACCCCGATTACACCGGGGAGCTGTTTTTT. Amino acid sequence: CASNPDYTGELFF. The chain combines TRBV7-9 with TRBJ2-2; the D is unclear. Per the germline V gene, CDR1 is SEHNR and CDR2 is FQNEAQ (reference sequence). The CDR3 runs 13 residues. The germline V and J ends were trimmed by 7 bases and 3 bases, with 9 bases remaining between them.

This clonotype was seen only a few times. The chain links TRBV6-5 to TRBJ2-7; the D gene could be TRBD1 or TRBD2 (5 bases each). The CDR3 has 13 residues. Trimming pared 10 bases from V and 3 bases from J, leaving 16 bases between. CDR1 is MNHEY and CDR2 is SVGAGI in the germline V gene. The CDR3 DNA is TGTGCCACCGCACCCGGGACCTACTACGAGCAGTACTTC. Residues: CATAPGTYYEQYF.

The rearrangement joins TRBV15 to TRBJ1-1, with D hard to call. This CDR3 has 15 residues. Germline V gene data show CDR1 as LNHNV and CDR2 as YYDKDF (reference sequence). V dropped 0 bases and J dropped 1 base, with 9 bases sitting between them. This chain's CDR3 is CATSRDRWANTEAFF. The CDR3 nucleotides read TGTGCCACCAGCAGAGATCGGTGGGCGAACACTGAAGCTTTCTTT.

The sample holds a few counts of this clonotype. The V call is TRBV25-1, the J call TRBJ2-3, with D unresolved. The ends were cut back, 6 bases at V and 6 bases at J, with 19 bases in the middle. The CDR3 runs to 15 residues. Germline CDR1 and CDR2: MGHDK and SYGVNS. The CDR3, as DNA: TGTGCCAGCAGAGGCCCTTCCCCCGTCGCGGATACGCAGTATTTT. It is translated as CASRGPSPVADTQYF.

This clonotype was recorded a few times. The J gene is TRBJ1-1, the V gene TRBV5-1; tentatively, D is TRBD1 (6 bases). The CDR3 loop spans 16 amino acids. Per the germline V gene, CDR1 is SGHRS and CDR2 is YFSETQ. The V and J ends lost 1 base and 0 bases respectively, with 13 bases between them. CDR3 nucleotide sequence: TGCGCCAGCAGCTTGACTCGGACAGCATTGAACACTGAAGCTTTCTTT. Translation: CASSLTRTALNTEAFF.

This rearrangement joins TRBV12-3 or TRBV12-4 to TRBJ1-2; D not certain. Trimming cost V 5 bases and J 3 bases, with 10 bases left between them. The CDR3 contains 13 residues. The CDR3: CASSAGGYYGYTF. For the CDR3, the DNA is TGTGCCAGCAGTGCCGGCGGGTACTATGGCTACACCTTC.

The chain links TRBV7-9 to TRBJ2-5, with 7 bases identical to TRBD2. The CDR3 is 13 residues long. In germline, CDR1 is SEHNR, CDR2 FQNEAQ (reference sequence). V was pared by 5 bases and J by 10 bases, with 10 bases of the junction left unmatched. This chain's CDR3 is CASSHSGREVQYF. CDR3 in DNA: TGTGCCAGCAGCCACTCGGGCCGGGAGGTCCAGTACTTC.

V gene TRBV29-1 combines with J gene TRBJ2-1, with 10 bases identical to TRBD1. Trimming removed 6 bases from V and 7 bases from J; junction bases left unmatched: 6. From germline, CDR1 is SQVTM and CDR2 ANQGSEA. The CDR3 is 13 residues long. CDR3 loop: CSVVDRGRNEQFF. The CDR3 DNA follows: TGCAGCGTCGTCGACAGGGGGCGTAATGAGCAGTTCTTC.

This clonotype was seen only a few times. The chain recombines TRBV27 with TRBJ2-3; D uncertain. V lost 4 bases to trimming and J lost 0 bases, with 5 bases between them. Germline CDR1 reads MNHEY; CDR2 reads SMNVEV (reference sequence). CDR3 size: 13 residues. CDR3 sequence: CASSWGSTDTQYF. CDR3 DNA: TGTGCCAGCAGTTGGGGTAGCACAGATACGCAGTATTTT.

The chain uses TRBV9 and TRBJ2-1; 11 bases are shared with TRBD2. CDR3 size: 14 residues. Trimming removed 1 base from V and 9 bases from J; junction bases left unmatched: 3. Germline V gives CDR1 SGDLS, CDR2 YYNGEE. For the CDR3, the DNA is TGTGCCAGCAGCGTAACTAGCGGGAGCGGTGAGCAGTTCTTC. Its protein is CASSVTSGSGEQFF.

This clonotype has only a few counts. The CDR3 loop is CATSRTSGKETQYF. The CDR3, as DNA: TGTGCCACCAGCAGAACTAGCGGGAAAGAGACCCAGTACTTC. This rearrangement joins TRBV15 to TRBJ2-5; 10 bases map to TRBD2. The CDR3 is 14 amino acids. Germline assignment: CDR1 LNHNV and CDR2 YYDKDF (reference sequence). V gave up 2 bases and J gave up 3 bases; unmatched junction bases: 0.

V is TRBV13 and J is TRBJ2-3, with 12 bases lining up with TRBD1. CDR1 PRHDT and CDR2 FYEKMQ come from the germline V gene (reference sequence). This CDR3 comprises 16 residues. V shed 3 bases and J 7 bases; nucleotides not matched to a gene: 8. The CDR3, as DNA: TGTGCCAGCAGCTTGGGACAGGGGGCAATGATGAATACGCAGTATTTT. Its translation is CASSLGQGAMMNTQYF. The full variable domain, with the rest looked up from reference TRBV13 and TRBJ2-3, is AAGVIQSPRHLIKEKRETATLKCYPIPRHDTVYWYQQGPGQDPQFLISFYEKMQSDKGSIPDRFSAQQFSDYHSELNMSSLELGDSALYFCASSLGQGAMMNTQYFGPGTRLTVL.

This clonotype has a count of ten or more. The J gene is TRBJ1-1, the V gene TRBV11-2; tentative D call: TRBD1 (5 bases). CDR1 and CDR2 (germline): SGHAT, FQNNGV. The length of the CDR3 is 13 residues. V dropped 1 base and J dropped 4 bases, with 7 bases sitting between them. In DNA, the CDR3 is TGTGCCAGCAGCTTAGGGAGGGGCACTGAAGCTTTCTTT. It is translated as CASSLGRGTEAFF.

This clonotype showed up just a few times. This chain connects TRBV12-3 or TRBV12-4 to TRBJ2-7, with D hard to call. The CDR3 has 13 residues. V shed 2 bases and J shed 0 bases, with 5 bases lying between them. CDR3 sequence reads: CASSLPNSYEQYF. The CDR3 DNA follows: TGTGCCAGCAGTTTACCGAACTCCTACGAGCAGTACTTC.

This clonotype showed up just a few times. The V gene is TRBV6-5, the J gene TRBJ1-2, with 11 bases fitting TRBD1. The CDR3 runs 15 residues. From germline, CDR1 is MNHEY and CDR2 SVGAGI. V shed 6 bases, J shed 7 bases, and the junction held 10 bases outside the gene matches. The CDR3 loop is CASSYEDRGRGGYTF. The CDR3 DNA sequence: TGTGCCAGCAGCTACGAGGACAGGGGGCGCGGTGGCTACACCTTC.

The V call is TRBV7-6, the J call TRBJ2-5, with TRBD2 matching 12 bases. The CDR3 contains 21 residues. Trimming cost V 5 bases and J 1 base; bases outside gene matches: 20. From germline, CDR1 is SGHVS and CDR2 FNYEAQ. The CDR3 loop is CASSPQGLAGRDLSVQETQYF. In DNA, the CDR3 is TGTGCCAGCAGCCCCCAAGGACTAGCGGGGAGAGACCTGTCGGTCCAAGAGACCCAGTACTTC.

The V call is TRBV11-2, the J call TRBJ2-1; 9 bases match TRBD2. J gave up 3 bases and V 3 bases, and 3 bases lay outside the gene matches. CDR3 length equals 15 residues. The V gene's germline CDR1 is SGHAT and CDR2 FQNNGV. CDR3 nucleotides: TGTGCCAGCAGCTTGGGACTAGCAGACTACAATGAGCAGTTCTTC. It translates to CASSLGLADYNEQFF.